The present TCR beta chain was sequenced within a study of cytomegalovirus exposure and HLA in healthy donors. Findings and limits, study-wide: Subsequent analysis of the 100 to 150 validation repertoires found a tendency for first-cohort TCR clusters to co-occur. Under in vitro conditions, three CMV-associated chains were confirmed as specific for CMV antigens.

Unmatched junction bases numbered 7, after V lost 4 bases and J lost 5 bases. Looked up from germline, CDR1 is SGHDN and CDR2 is FVKESK. The CDR3 runs 15 residues. On this clone: Its specificity is unknown.

Repertoires were generated with immunoSEQ multiplex PCR, while TCRdb's copy carries only in-frame clones and drops some. Counted here are 68,000 or so clones, roughly 96% occurring once; the ten biggest clones make up around 2.4%. The sequenced sample was PBMCs. The receptor was isolated from a man aged 18-30 years in good health and CMV-seronegative. The V and J genes are TRBV14 and TRBJ2-3; 9 bases are shared with TRBD1. The CDR3 loop reads CASSLGTGRRDTQYF. In DNA, the CDR3 is TGTGCCAGCAGCCTCGGGACAGGGAGAAGAGATACGCAGTATTTT.